A selection of T cell receptor beta chains follows, all from one sample in a study of neoadjuvant anti-PD-1 for oral cavity cancer. The table came from immunoSEQ multiplex PCR; TCRdb's copy has only in-frame clones and leaves some out. The profile shows about 79,000 clones, 80% to 90% of them singletons. Source: PBMCs, taken before nivolumab (anti-PD-1) treatment. All receptors come from a person aged 35-79 years with oral cavity squamous cell carcinoma. Each CDR3 is given with its conserved first and last residue. The D gene is left open where the match is weak. The listing skips clone size in some rows; elsewhere it reads once, few, many or a size class.

CASSEGGGVHNEQFF TGTGCCAGCAGTGAGGGTGGGGGGGTCCACAATGAGCAGTTCTTC TRBJ2-1 TRBD2 NA TRBV25-1
CAGGDRVNEQYF TGTGCCGGGGGGGACAGGGTCAACGAGCAGTACTTC TRBJ2-7 TRBD1 NA TRBV9
CANPGTYSNQPQHF TGCGCCAACCCAGGAACGTATAGCAATCAGCCCCAGCATTTT TRBJ1-5 NA NA TRBV5-1
CASSLSPGTPYGYTF TGTGCCAGCAGCTTATCCCCCGGGACACCATATGGCTACACCTTC TRBJ1-2 NA NA TRBV11-1
CASSLNAYTGELFF TGTGCCAGCAGCTTAAACGCTTACACCGGGGAGCTGTTTTTT TRBJ2-2 NA few TRBV7-8
CASSLGQNEQFF TGCGCCAGCAGCCTAGGACAGAATGAGCAGTTCTTC TRBJ2-1 NA NA TRBV5-1
CASSRDAGNTEAFF TGTGCCAGCAGCCGGGACGCAGGGAACACTGAAGCTTTCTTT TRBJ1-1 NA NA TRBV9
CASSQLQGRNSPLHF TGCGCCAGCAGCCAATTACAGGGTCGAAATTCACCCCTCCACTTT TRBJ1-6 NA once TRBV4-1
CASSRAGTASYEQYF TGTGCCAGCAGCAGAGCCGGGACAGCTTCCTACGAGCAGTACTTC TRBJ2-7 TRBD1 NA TRBV6-5
CASSLPSGGSYNEQFF TGTGCCAGCAGCTTACCCAGCGGAGGGTCCTACAATGAGCAGTTCTTC TRBJ2-1 NA NA TRBV7-6
CASSLGTDMNTEAFF TGCGCCAGCAGCCTAGGGACAGACATGAACACTGAAGCTTTCTTT TRBJ1-1 TRBD1 NA TRBV5-1
CASSLGGSGNEQFF TGTGCCAGCAGTTTAGGCGGGAGCGGCAATGAGCAGTTCTTC TRBJ2-1 TRBD2 NA TRBV28
CAARRGPSTDTQYF TGTGCCGCCCGGAGGGGACCAAGCACAGATACGCAGTATTTT TRBJ2-3 NA once TRBV6-1
CASSRRSSGTDTQYF TGTGCCAGCAGTAGGCGGAGTTCGGGCACAGATACGCAGTATTTT TRBJ2-3 NA NA TRBV2
CASSISGTGISWGLDTQYF TGTGCCAGTAGTATCTCTGGGACAGGGATTAGTTGGGGGTTAGATACGCAGTATTTT TRBJ2-3 TRBD1 medium-sized TRBV19